This TCR beta chain was identified during a study of cytomegalovirus exposure and HLA in healthy donors. Note on this clone: Its antigen remains unidentified.

While unrecorded immune exposures were likely, the donors were nominally healthy when sampled. CDR1 is SNHLY and CDR2 is FYNNEI in the germline V gene. V was shortened by 0 bases and J by 10 bases, with 13 bases between the two germline ends. This CDR3 is 14 amino acids long. Study-wide results and caveats: Later on, an analysis tied 15,000 to 20,000 TCR beta sequences to HLA alleles at 0.05 false discovery rate. Productive rates of about 87% or about 30% were seen for most TCR beta V segments in an earlier analysis.

The PCR made use of 60 Vbeta and 13 Jbeta primers. The data were produced by immunoSEQ multiplex PCR, yet TCRdb's version contains in-frame clones alone and is incomplete. The sample records about 83,000 clones, roughly four fifths being singletons. The rearrangement uses TRBV2 and TRBJ1-5; D perhaps matches TRBD1 (6 bases). The sequenced sample was PBMCs. This clonotype originated in a woman aged 30 to 39 in good health and CMV-seronegative. The CDR3 is CASSEARGGGPQHF. DNA for the CDR3: TGTGCCAGCAGTGAAGCGAGGGGGGGAGGCCCCCAGCATTTT. Drawing the rest from reference TRBV2 and TRBJ1-5, the complete variable domain is EPEVTQTPSHQVTQMGQEVILRCVPISNHLYFYWYRQILGQKVEFLVSFYNNEISEKSEIFDDQFSVERPDGSNFTLKIRSTKLEDSAMYFCASSEARGGGPQHFGDGTRLSIL.